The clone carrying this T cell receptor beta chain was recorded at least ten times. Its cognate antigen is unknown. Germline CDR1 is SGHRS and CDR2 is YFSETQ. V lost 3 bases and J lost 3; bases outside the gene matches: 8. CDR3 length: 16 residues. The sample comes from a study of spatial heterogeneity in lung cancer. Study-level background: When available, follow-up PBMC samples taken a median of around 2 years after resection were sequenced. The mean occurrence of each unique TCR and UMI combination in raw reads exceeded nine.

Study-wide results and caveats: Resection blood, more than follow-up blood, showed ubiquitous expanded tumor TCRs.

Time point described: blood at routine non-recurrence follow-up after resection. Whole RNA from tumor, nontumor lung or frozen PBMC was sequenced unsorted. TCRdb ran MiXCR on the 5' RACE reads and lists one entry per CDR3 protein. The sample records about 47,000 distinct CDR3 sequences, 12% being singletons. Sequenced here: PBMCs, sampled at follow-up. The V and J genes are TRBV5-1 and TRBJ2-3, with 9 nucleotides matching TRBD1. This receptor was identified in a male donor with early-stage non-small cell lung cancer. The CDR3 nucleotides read TGCGCCAGCAGCTGGAGGGGACAGGGTGCGACAGATACGCAGTATTTT. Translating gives CASSWRGQGATDTQYF.